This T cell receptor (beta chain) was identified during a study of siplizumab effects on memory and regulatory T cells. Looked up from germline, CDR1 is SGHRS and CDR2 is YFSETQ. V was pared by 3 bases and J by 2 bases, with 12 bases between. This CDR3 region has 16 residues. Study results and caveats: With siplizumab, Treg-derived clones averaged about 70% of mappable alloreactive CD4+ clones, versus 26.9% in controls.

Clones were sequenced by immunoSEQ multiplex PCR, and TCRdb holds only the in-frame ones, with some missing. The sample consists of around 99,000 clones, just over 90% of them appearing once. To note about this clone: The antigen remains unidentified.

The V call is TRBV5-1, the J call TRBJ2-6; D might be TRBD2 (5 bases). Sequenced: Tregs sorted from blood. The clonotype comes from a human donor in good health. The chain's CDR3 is CASSSGSGPGANVLTF. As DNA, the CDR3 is TGCGCCAGCAGCTCGGGGTCTGGACCTGGGGCCAACGTCCTGACTTTC.